This TCR beta chain was identified in a study of shared clonotypes between healthy human individuals. Study details: The study enrolled a couple of women and three men aged 18 to 49. Per-donor plates numbered three CD4 naive, three CD4 memory, two CD8 naive and one CD8 memory.

On this clone: Antigen unknown.

Whole-study results and caveats: Sampling used blood alone; tissue repertoires probably differ.

Repertoires were generated with immunoSEQ multiplex PCR, while TCRdb's copy carries only in-frame clones and drops some. The table lists 2,500,000 or so clones, more than 90% of them singletons. The CDR3 has 14 amino acids. With 3 bases removed from V and 10 bases from J, the gap between germline ends came to 16 bases. Germline values: CDR1 MDHEN, CDR2 SYDVKM. This sequence joins TRBV28 and TRBJ1-5, with D possibly TRBD1 on 5 matching bases. This sequence originates from a man younger than 35 in good health. The specimen was naive CD4+ T cells sorted from blood. This sample's subset: CD45RA+ positively selected. Here the CDR3 reads CASSLSPREKPQHF. Written as DNA, the CDR3 is TGTGCCAGCAGTTTGAGTCCCAGGGAGAAACCCCAGCATTTT.